Presented here are 7 T cell receptor beta chains from one specimen sequenced in a study of T cell responses to AZD1222 COVID-19 vaccine. Some clones are missing from TCRdb's copy, which holds only in-frame ones; the method was immunoSEQ multiplex PCR. The top ten clones hold around 3.5% of a sample with just over 95,000 clones, less than 90% of them seen once. Sample: peripheral blood, taken on day 0 of AZD1222 vaccination. All receptors come from an adult in good health.

The chain uses TRBV10-3 and TRBJ1-1, with D unclear. The CDR3 consists of 12 residues. Trimming left V 11 bases short and J 10 bases short, with 20 bases between. Germline V gene data show CDR1 as ENHRY and CDR2 as SYGVKD. DNA for the CDR3: TGTGCCCCGGGGTGGGGTAGAAAAGGAGCTTTCTTT. This encodes CAPGWGRKGAFF.

Concerning this clone itself: At the DNA level, this CDR3 is encoded by other sequences in the same sample as well. The chain employs TRBV10-1 and TRBJ2-7; a weak D match, TRBD1 (6 bases). V was pared by 0 bases and J by 3 bases, with 9 bases between. The germline CDR1 and CDR2 sequences are WNHNN and SYGVQD (reference sequence). The CDR3 extends over 14 amino acids. The CDR3 reads CASSESGRGYEQYF. The CDR3 region has the DNA TGCGCCAGCAGTGAGTCTGGCAGGGGCTACGAGCAGTACTTC.

The gene calls are TRBV5-5 and TRBJ2-3, with D possibly TRBD2 on 6 matching bases. The CDR3 loop spans 15 amino acids. Germline CDR1 is SGHKS and CDR2 is YYEKEE (reference sequence). V shed 4 bases and J shed 1 base, with 13 bases lying between them. CDR3 in DNA: TGTGCCAGCAGCCTCGAAGGCGGGGGCACAGATACGCAGTATTTT. Its protein is CASSLEGGGTDTQYF.

The chain couples TRBV6-1 to TRBJ2-4; 14 bases align to TRBD2. The CDR3 length is 18 residues. V lost 4 bases and J lost 0; bases outside the gene matches: 5. Looked up from germline, CDR1 is MNHNS and CDR2 is SASEGT. For the CDR3, the DNA is TGTGCCAGCAGTGGGGGACTAGCGGGGGCCTTAGCCAAAAACATTCAGTACTTC. Protein product: CASSGGLAGALAKNIQYF.

Of note for this clone: One end of the junction varies from germline; a read error may be responsible. This sequence joins TRBV23-1 and TRBJ2-3; maybe TRBD2 (6 bases). TRBV23-1 qualifies as an ORF whose function is uncertain. The CDR3 contains 20 residues. DNA for the CDR3: TGCGCGAGCAGTCAACGCCTACGGGGCGCGGGGAACAGGAATACAGATACGCAGTATTTT. This gives the protein CASSQRLRGAGNRNTDTQYF.

The chain is built from TRBV5-1 and TRBJ1-4; TRBD1 is a possible D gene (5 bases). This CDR3 is 14 amino acids long. Germline CDR1 and CDR2: SGHRS and YFSETQ. V lost 3 bases to trimming and J lost 8 bases, with 14 bases between them. CDR3 sequence reads: CASSSGPWEEKLFF. The CDR3 nucleotides are TGCGCCAGCAGCTCGGGACCCTGGGAGGAAAAACTGTTTTTT.

V and J are TRBV12-3 or TRBV12-4 and TRBJ1-2; D is undetermined. V lost 0 bases to trimming and J lost 12 bases, with 14 bases between them. This CDR3 comprises 13 residues. The DNA of the CDR3 is TGTGCCAGCAGTTTAGCGCTCGGCCAGATTAACACCTTC. It codes for CASSLALGQINTF.